The entry below describes one T cell receptor beta chain. Its antigen is currently unknown. Unique molecular identifiers were built into the TCRbeta library. MiXCR, run by TCRdb on the PCR reads, gives a single entry per CDR3 protein. The table includes about 300,000 distinct CDR3 sequences, over 7% detected once. This specimen comes from a study of T-cell reconstitution after alpha-beta-depleted transplantation in children. V was pared by 3 bases and J by 2 bases, with 9 bases of the junction left unmatched. The germline V gene encodes CDR1 KGHSH and CDR2 LQKENI. This CDR3 has 18 amino acids. Study-wide results and caveats: Surviving recipient T cells and intrathymic progenitors accounted for some patients' high TCRbeta diversity at day 60. Newly made T cells mostly supplied T-cell counts and diversity one year after transplant. Several hundred expanded graft clones reportedly gave rise to the alpha-beta T cells present about two months after transplant.

The source is a female patient aged 2-15 years who had a stem cell transplant for Fanconi anemia, so the T cells may come from the graft donor. The source was peripheral blood, collected 360 days after TCRalphabeta/CD19-depleted stem cell transplant. The rearrangement uses TRBV18 and TRBJ2-6; 8 nucleotides align to TRBD2. Written as DNA, the CDR3 is TGTGCCAGCTCACCGTTTAATGCGGGGGGCCCTGGGGCCAACGTCCTGACTTTC. It codes for CASSPFNAGGPGANVLTF.